This T cell receptor (beta chain) comes out of a study of blood T cell repertoires in COVID-19. Study background: The samples span acute and convalescent COVID-19 from the United States, Italy and Spain.

The length of the CDR3 is 17 residues. Per the original methods: Estimation of nucleated cell counts relied on the amplification of reference gene primers. Using immunoSEQ multiplex PCR, the repertoire was profiled, and TCRdb retains in-frame clones only, with some absent. From that table come the V and J calls and clone size; the DNA was used to work out D and trimming. The table records 250,000 or so clones, 85% to 90% of them present only once. This clonotype originated in a middle-aged man who had recovered from COVID-19. The specimen was PBMCs or T cells enriched from blood (not recorded which). This rearrangement joins TRBV1 to TRBJ2-3; the D call of TRBD1 is as the table states it, not checked on the DNA. TRBV1 represents a pseudogene. The CDR3 is CTSSQDFPETNTDTQYF. Here the CDR3 DNA reads TGCACCAGCAGCCAAGATTTCCCAGAAACAAACACAGATACGCAGTATTTT.